Below, 17 T cell receptor beta chains from the same sample are listed, as sequenced in a study of cytomegalovirus exposure and HLA in healthy donors. Primers for the PCR totalled 60 Vbeta and 13 Jbeta. The assay was immunoSEQ multiplex PCR, and TCRdb's table has in-frame clones only and misses some. This sample yields some 130,000 clones, of which around 63% are seen a single time; 1.5% to 2% belongs to the top ten. The sequenced sample consisted of PBMCs. The receptors come from a human donor in good health.

In regard to this clone: At one of its ends the junction is not consistent with the germline gene, which may arise from a read error. The chain joins TRBV9 to TRBJ2-1, with 7 bases that match TRBD1. The CDR3 covers 14 residues. Germline CDR1 SGDLS, CDR2 YYNGEE. The CDR3 is CASSGTAVYNKQFF. The CDR3, as DNA: TGTGCCAGTAGTGGGACAGCAGTATACAATAAGCAGTTCTTC.

V gene TRBV27 combines with J gene TRBJ2-1, with 10 bases identical to TRBD2. The germline CDR1 and CDR2 sequences are MNHEY and SMNVEV (reference sequence). The CDR3 consists of 16 residues. V lost 3 bases and J lost 4; bases outside the gene matches: 6. CDR3 loop: CASSLQGLARYNEQFF. The CDR3 nucleotides are TGTGCCAGCAGTTTGCAGGGACTAGCGAGATACAATGAGCAGTTCTTC.

The genes are TRBV12-5 and TRBJ1-5; D is ambiguous. Trimming left V 6 bases short and J 0 bases short, with 21 bases between. In germline, CDR1 is LGHNT, CDR2 FRNRAP. The CDR3 contains 18 residues. Here the CDR3 reads CASGPPRLSVISNQPQHF. The CDR3 coding sequence is TGTGCTAGTGGCCCCCCCAGGCTCTCGGTGATTAGCAATCAGCCCCAGCATTTT.

This CDR3 is CASSPVRSNRGIKSYEQYF. The DNA of the CDR3 is TGTGCCAGCAGCCCAGTAAGATCGAACAGGGGGATTAAATCCTACGAGCAGTACTTC. The V gene is TRBV11-1, the J gene TRBJ2-7, with TRBD1 identical over 8 bases. The germline V gene encodes CDR1 SGHAT and CDR2 FQDESV (reference sequence). This CDR3 is 19 amino acids long. The V segment lost 5 bases and the J segment 1 base; nucleotides outside the gene matches: 19.

In its sample, this clone was seen once. The gene calls are TRBV10-3 and TRBJ2-7; D remains unclear. Germline V gene data show CDR1 as ENHRY and CDR2 as SYGVKD. The V end lost 4 bases, the J end lost 0 bases, and 7 bases lay between the germline ends. The CDR3 has 13 residues. This CDR3 is CAISALYSYEQYF. The CDR3 DNA is TGTGCCATCAGTGCACTGTACTCCTACGAGCAGTACTTC.

This chain links TRBV5-1 with TRBJ2-7; 9 bases align to TRBD2. The CDR3 spans 16 residues. CDR1 is SGHRS, CDR2 YFSETQ, per germline. Germline trimming cut 1 base from V and 5 bases from J; bases unmatched to any gene: 10. The CDR3 DNA reads as TGCGCCAGCAGCTTGATGGCGGGAGGGAACGCCCACGAGCAGTACTTC. Residues: CASSLMAGGNAHEQYF.

The chain is built from TRBV7-6 and TRBJ2-5; D may be TRBD2 (6 bases). The J call may not be correct, given that the DNA end is closer to TRBJ2-7. The CDR3 loop spans 15 amino acids. Germline V gene lookup returns CDR1 SGHVS and CDR2 FNYEAQ. The CDR3 DNA sequence: TGTGCCAGCAGCGACCCAGCGGGCCTCTCCTACGAGCAGTACTTC. Protein sequence: CASSDPAGLSYEQYF.

This rearrangement joins TRBV5-1 to TRBJ2-3; D is perhaps TRBD2 (6 bases). There are 14 residues in the CDR3. Germline CDR1 reads SGHRS; CDR2 reads YFSETQ. The V gene lost 5 bases and the J gene lost 2 bases, with 12 bases spanning the gap. The CDR3 nucleotides are TGCGCCAGCAGAGATAGCGGACCCACAGATACGCAGTATTTT. Translating it yields CASRDSGPTDTQYF.

This chain links TRBV6-5 with TRBJ1-5, with 7 bases lining up with TRBD1. Germline V gives CDR1 MNHEY, CDR2 SVGAGI. J was trimmed by 3 bases and V by 6 bases; bases with no gene match: 2. This CDR3 has 13 amino acids. The chain's CDR3 is CASRTGNNQPQHF. The CDR3 region has the DNA TGTGCCAGCAGGACAGGGAACAATCAGCCCCAGCATTTT.

This clone was seen only a few times. The chain joins TRBV7-2 to TRBJ2-7; TRBD2 matches at 13 bases. The CDR3 spans 15 residues. Germline V gives CDR1 SGHTA, CDR2 FQGNSA. The V and J ends lost 4 bases and 5 bases, in that order; junction bases with no gene match: 5. The DNA for the CDR3 is TGTGCCAGCAGCTCTGGACTAGCGGGAGTCCACGAGCAGTACTTC. Amino acids: CASSSGLAGVHEQYF.

V is TRBV28 and J is TRBJ1-4; D may be TRBD1 (5 bases). CDR1 is MDHEN, CDR2 SYDVKM, per germline. The CDR3 has 12 amino acids. The V end lost 2 bases, the J end lost 17 bases, and 15 bases lay between the germline ends. The CDR3 DNA reads as TGTGCCAGCAGTTTAATGGGGGGAAGGAATTTTTTT. Its protein is CASSLMGGRNFF.

This chain uses TRBV5-5 with TRBJ1-4, with D hard to call. CDR1 is SGHKS, CDR2 YYEKEE, per germline (reference sequence). The V gene lost 4 bases and the J gene lost 8 bases, with 15 bases spanning the gap. The CDR3 is 14 amino acids. CDR3 loop: CASSAVADGEKLFF. The CDR3 bases are TGTGCCAGCAGCGCGGTTGCGGATGGGGAAAAACTGTTTTTT.

This chain links TRBV9 with TRBJ2-1, with 12 positions matching TRBD2. This CDR3 region has 15 residues. Germline V gene lookup returns CDR1 SGDLS and CDR2 YYNGEE. V shed 3 bases and J 7 bases; nucleotides not matched to a gene: 5. The CDR3 nucleotides are TGTGCCAGCAGCGGGGGGACTAGCGGGTTGAATGAGCAGTTCTTC. Translating it yields CASSGGTSGLNEQFF.

The chain joins TRBV9 to TRBJ2-7; D gene ambiguous. V shed 3 bases and J shed 1 base, with 14 bases lying between them. Germline lookup yields CDR1 SGDLS and CDR2 YYNGEE. The CDR3 loop spans 15 amino acids. The CDR3 DNA is TGTGCCAGCAGCGGAGGCGGTGACTTTTCCTACGAGCAGTACTTC. Its translation: CASSGGGDFSYEQYF.

This rearrangement joins TRBV7-2 to TRBJ2-2; D not certain. Per germline, CDR1 SGHTA and CDR2 FQGNSA. With 5 bases removed from V and 5 bases from J, the gap between germline ends came to 12 bases. There are 14 residues in the CDR3. The CDR3 spells CASSPLLRTGELFF. CDR3 nucleotides: TGTGCCAGCAGCCCCCTCCTGAGGACCGGGGAGCTGTTTTTT.

The V call is TRBV6-5, the J call TRBJ2-7, with 8 bases aligning to TRBD2. The CDR3 runs 14 residues. V lost 6 bases, J lost 2 bases, and 6 bases stayed unmatched. Germline-derived CDR1 and CDR2 are MNHEY and SVGAGI. CDR3 nucleotide sequence: TGTGCCAGCAGGGCTAGCGGGCCTGCCTACGAGCAGTACTTC. It codes for CASRASGPAYEQYF.

This clone was observed a single time. This sequence joins TRBV2 and TRBJ2-1, with a tentative D call TRBD2 (7 bases). With 6 bases removed from V and 0 bases from J, the gap between germline ends came to 12 bases. CDR1 is SNHLY, CDR2 FYNNEI, per germline. The CDR3 sequence is 15 residues long. CDR3 nucleotides: TGTGCCAGCAGGGGGGGGGCCCGCTCCTACAATGAGCAGTTCTTC. Translation: CASRGGARSYNEQFF.